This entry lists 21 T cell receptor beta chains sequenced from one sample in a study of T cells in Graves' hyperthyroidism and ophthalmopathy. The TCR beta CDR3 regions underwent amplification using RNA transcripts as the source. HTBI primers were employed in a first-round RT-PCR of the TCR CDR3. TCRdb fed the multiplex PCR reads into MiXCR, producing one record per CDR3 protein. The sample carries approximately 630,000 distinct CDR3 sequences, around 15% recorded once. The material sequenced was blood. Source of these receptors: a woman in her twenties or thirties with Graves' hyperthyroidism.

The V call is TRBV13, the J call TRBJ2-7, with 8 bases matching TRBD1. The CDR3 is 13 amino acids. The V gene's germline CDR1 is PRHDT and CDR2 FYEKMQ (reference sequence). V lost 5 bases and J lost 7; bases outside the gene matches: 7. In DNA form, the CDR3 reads TGTGCCAGCAGCACCGACAGGGGCGGGGAGCAGTACTTC. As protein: CASSTDRGGEQYF.

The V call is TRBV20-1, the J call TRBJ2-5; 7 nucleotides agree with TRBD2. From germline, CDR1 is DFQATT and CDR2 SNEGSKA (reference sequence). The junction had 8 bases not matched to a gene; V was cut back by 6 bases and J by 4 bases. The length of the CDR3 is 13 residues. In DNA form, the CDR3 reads TGCAGTGCCCCCCTTGGCGGGAGAGAGACCCAGTACTTC. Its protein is CSAPLGGRETQYF.

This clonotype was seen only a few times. The chain's CDR3 is CASSLFGGRELDEQFF. CDR3 DNA sequence: TGTGCCAGCAGCTTATTTGGGGGAAGGGAGTTGGATGAGCAGTTCTTC. V is TRBV7-8 and J is TRBJ2-1; D possibly uses TRBD1 or TRBD2 (5 bases each). V lost 2 bases to trimming and J lost 8 bases, with 19 bases between them. The CDR3 spans 16 residues. Germline loops: CDR1 SGHVS, CDR2 FQNEAQ.

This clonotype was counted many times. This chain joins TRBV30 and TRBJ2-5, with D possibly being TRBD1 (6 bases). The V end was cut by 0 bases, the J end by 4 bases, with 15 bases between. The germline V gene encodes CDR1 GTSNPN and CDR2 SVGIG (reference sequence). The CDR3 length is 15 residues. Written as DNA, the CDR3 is TGTGCCTGGAGTGTTTTGGGTCTACAGGGAGAGACCCAGTACTTC. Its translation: CAWSVLGLQGETQYF. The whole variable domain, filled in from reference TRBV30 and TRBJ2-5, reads SQTIHQWPATLVQPVGSPLSLECTVEGTSNPNLYWYRQAAGRGLQLLFYSVGIGQISSEVPQNLSASRPQDRQFILSSKKLLLSDSGFYLCAWSVLGLQGETQYFGPGTRLLVL.

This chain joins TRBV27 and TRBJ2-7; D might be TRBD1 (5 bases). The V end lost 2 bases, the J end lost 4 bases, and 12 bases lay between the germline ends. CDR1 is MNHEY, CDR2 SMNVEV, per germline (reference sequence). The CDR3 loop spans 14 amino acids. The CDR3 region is CASSLKDTGYEQYF. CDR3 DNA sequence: TGTGCCAGCAGTTTAAAGGACACCGGGTACGAGCAGTACTTC.

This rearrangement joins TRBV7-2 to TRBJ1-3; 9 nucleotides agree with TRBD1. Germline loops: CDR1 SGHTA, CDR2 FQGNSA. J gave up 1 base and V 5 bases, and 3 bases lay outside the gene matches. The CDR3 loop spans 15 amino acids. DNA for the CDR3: TGTGCCAGCAGCGTACAGGGGGCATCTGGAAACACCATATATTTT. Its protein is CASSVQGASGNTIYF.

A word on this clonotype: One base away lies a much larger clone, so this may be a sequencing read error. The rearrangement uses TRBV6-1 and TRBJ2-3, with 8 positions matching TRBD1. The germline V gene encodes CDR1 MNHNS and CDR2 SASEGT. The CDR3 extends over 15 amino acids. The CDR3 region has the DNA TGTACCAGCAGCCTACAGGGGGGCCGCACAGATACGCAGTATTTT. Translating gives CTSSLQGGRTDTQYF.

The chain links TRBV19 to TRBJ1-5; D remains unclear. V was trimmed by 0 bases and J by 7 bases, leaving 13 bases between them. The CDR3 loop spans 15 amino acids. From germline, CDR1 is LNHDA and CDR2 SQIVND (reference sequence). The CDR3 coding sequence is TGTGCCAGTAGTATAGAGTGGGCGCCCCTCCAGCCCCAGCATTTT. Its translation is CASSIEWAPLQPQHF.

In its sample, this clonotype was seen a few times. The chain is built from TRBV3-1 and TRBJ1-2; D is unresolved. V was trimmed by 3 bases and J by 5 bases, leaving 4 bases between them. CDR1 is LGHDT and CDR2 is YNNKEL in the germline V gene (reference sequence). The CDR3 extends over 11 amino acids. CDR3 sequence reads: CASSHHYGYTF. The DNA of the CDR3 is TGTGCCAGCAGCCACCATTATGGCTACACCTTC.

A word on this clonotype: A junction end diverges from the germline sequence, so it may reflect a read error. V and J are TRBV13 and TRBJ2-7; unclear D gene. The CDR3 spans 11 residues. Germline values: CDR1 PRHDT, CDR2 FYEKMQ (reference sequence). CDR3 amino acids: CAGSLGREQYF. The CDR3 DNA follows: TGTGCCGGCAGCTTAGGCCGCGAGCAGTACTTC.

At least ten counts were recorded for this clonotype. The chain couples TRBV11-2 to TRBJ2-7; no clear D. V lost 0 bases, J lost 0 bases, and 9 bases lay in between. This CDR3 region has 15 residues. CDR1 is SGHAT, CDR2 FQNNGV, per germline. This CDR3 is CASSLEFGDSYEQYF. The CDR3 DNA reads TGTGCCAGCAGCTTAGAGTTCGGCGACTCCTACGAGCAGTACTTC. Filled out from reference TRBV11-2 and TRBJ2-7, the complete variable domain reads EAGVAQSPRYKIIEKRQSVAFWCNPISGHATLYWYQQILGQGPKLLIQFQNNGVVDDSQLPKDRFSAERLKGVDSTLKIQPAKLEDSAVYLCASSLEFGDSYEQYFGPGTRLTVT.

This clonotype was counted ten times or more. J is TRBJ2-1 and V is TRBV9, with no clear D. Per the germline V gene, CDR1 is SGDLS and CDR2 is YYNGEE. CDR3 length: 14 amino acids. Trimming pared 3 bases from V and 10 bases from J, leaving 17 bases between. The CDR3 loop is CASSARSSYGEQFF. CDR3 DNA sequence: TGTGCCAGCAGCGCCCGATCGTCTTATGGGGAGCAGTTCTTC.

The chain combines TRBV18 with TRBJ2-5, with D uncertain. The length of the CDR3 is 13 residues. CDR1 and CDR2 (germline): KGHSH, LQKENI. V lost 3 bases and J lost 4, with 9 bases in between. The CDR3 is CASSPLHTETQYF. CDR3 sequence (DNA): TGTGCCAGCTCACCCCTACACACAGAGACCCAGTACTTC.

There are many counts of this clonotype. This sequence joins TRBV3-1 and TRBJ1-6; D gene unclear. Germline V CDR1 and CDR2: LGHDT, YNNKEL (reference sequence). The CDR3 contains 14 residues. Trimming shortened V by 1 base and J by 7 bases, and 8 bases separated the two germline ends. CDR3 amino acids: CASSQGGWNSPLHF. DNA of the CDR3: TGTGCCAGCAGCCAAGGGGGTTGGAATTCACCCCTCCACTTT.

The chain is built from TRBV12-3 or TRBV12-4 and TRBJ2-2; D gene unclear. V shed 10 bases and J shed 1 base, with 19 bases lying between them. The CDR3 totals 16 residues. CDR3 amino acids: CATGHRLDGNTGELFF. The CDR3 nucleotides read TGTGCCACCGGGCACCGCCTTGATGGGAACACCGGGGAGCTGTTTTTT.

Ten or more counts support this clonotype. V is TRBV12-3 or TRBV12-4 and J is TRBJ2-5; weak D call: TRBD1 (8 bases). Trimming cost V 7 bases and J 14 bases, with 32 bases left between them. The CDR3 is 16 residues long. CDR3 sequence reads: CASTPYRGGESRPRYF. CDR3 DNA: TGTGCCAGCACACCGTACAGGGGGGGAGAATCTAGACCGCGTTACTTC.

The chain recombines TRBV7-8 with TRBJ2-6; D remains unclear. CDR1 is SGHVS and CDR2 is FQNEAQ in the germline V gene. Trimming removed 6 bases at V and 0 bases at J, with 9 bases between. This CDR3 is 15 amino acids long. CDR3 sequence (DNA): TGTGCCAGCAGGGGAAAAATCTCTGGGGCCAACGTCCTGACTTTC. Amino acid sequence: CASRGKISGANVLTF.

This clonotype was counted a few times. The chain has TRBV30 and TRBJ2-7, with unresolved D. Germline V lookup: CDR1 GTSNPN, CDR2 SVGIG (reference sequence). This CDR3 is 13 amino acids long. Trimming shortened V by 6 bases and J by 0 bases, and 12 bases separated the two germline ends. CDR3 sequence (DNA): TGTGCCTGTGCCTACTCCAACTCCTACGAGCAGTACTTC. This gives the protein CACAYSNSYEQYF.

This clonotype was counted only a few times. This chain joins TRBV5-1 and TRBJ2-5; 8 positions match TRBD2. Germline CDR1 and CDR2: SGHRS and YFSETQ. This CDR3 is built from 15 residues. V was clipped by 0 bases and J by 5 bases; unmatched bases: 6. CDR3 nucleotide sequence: TGCGCCAGCAGCTTGGGAGCGGGAGTTGAGGAGACCCAGTACTTC. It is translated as CASSLGAGVEETQYF.

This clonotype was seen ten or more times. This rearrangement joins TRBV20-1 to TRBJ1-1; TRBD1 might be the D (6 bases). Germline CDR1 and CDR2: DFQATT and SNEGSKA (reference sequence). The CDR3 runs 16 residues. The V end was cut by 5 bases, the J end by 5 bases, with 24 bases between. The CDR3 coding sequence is TGCAGTGCTGGGGGGGGGGGCGCAGGGGTACGGACTGAAGCTTTCTTT. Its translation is CSAGGGGAGVRTEAFF.

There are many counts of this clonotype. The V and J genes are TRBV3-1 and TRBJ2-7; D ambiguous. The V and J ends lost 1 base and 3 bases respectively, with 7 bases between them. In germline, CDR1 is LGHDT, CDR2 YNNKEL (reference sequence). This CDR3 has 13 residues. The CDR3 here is CASSQANSYEQYF. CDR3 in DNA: TGTGCCAGCAGCCAAGCCAACAGCTACGAGCAGTACTTC.